This T cell receptor beta chain was found in a study of blood T cell repertoires in COVID-19 (TCRdb year 2020). Broadly, across the study: Collaborator samples came from the United States, Italy and Spain and covered acute and convalescent phases of COVID-19. The material from the prospective study consisted of cDNA or gDNA derived from T cells, B-cell-depleted T cells, or PBMCs. Subjects who had been exposed to COVID-19, were actively infected with it, or had recovered from it provided the deeply sampled blood TCRbeta repertoires that made up the dataset. A freely available public database, intended as a resource for researchers studying the immune response to SARS-CoV-2, is where the repertoires were released. The samples were drawn from the first 160 participants of the ongoing ImmuneRACE study and from over a thousand subjects provided by 6 global collaborators. Nearly every sample came with metadata listing a de-identified subject ID, COVID-19 status, age in years and sex. HLA class I and class II types, where available, came from metadata supplied by the sample provider rather than from assay-based typing. Overall study results and their limits: The amount of clinical and demographic metadata varied by source and participant and was provided uncurated.

The CDR3 goes from the cysteine to the phenylalanine over 15 residues. Of the read, only the CDR3 DNA is kept; its 45 bases are in frame from base 1. The germline V gene specifies MNHNS as CDR1 and SASEGT as CDR2. V loses 1 base, J loses 4 bases, and the germline ends lie 13 bases apart. In regard to this clone: The specificity of this receptor is unknown. Base qualities are not at hand, and no much larger clone is one base apart.

TCRbeta CDR3 regions were amplified from genomic DNA by means of the immunoSEQ Assay, a bias-controlled multiplex PCR. The paper's data handling went like this. Within the assay, amplification of reference gene primers was used to estimate how many nucleated cells each sample contained. To quantify the absolute abundance of each unique TCRbeta CDR3 rearrangement, sequence reads were collapsed and filtered. For each sample, productive Simpson clonality was calculated by taking the square root of Simpson's diversity index across productive rearrangements. The source is immuneACCESS, and TCRdb retained only in-frame sequences with V and J called. Part of the clones is not carried over; for the studies checked, unresolved V genes explain less than half of this, and the remainder is unexplained. The V and J calls and clone size were taken over from that table, and D and trimming were inferred from the DNA. The sample profile shows a few hundred thousand clones; under 90% of them were found once. 2.9% of the sample comes from the top ten.

One collaborating source in Seattle enrolled patients during active infection and followed them longitudinally through the course of disease. Collaborating institutions collected whole blood in K2EDTA tubes following their own protocols. For TCRbeta analysis, collaborators shipped samples in one of three forms: frozen whole blood, isolated PBMCs, or DNA extracted from either of those sample types. The specimen sequenced was peripheral blood. Recombination linked TRBV6-1 to TRBJ1-1; confidence is insufficient to name the D gene. The source of this sequence is a woman aged 30 to 39 with COVID-19, enrolled during active disease. The DNA sequence follows: TGTGCCAGCAGTGAAGTGGGCCGGGGAGGCACTGAAGCTTTCTTT. Translated, this gives CASSEVGRGGTEAFF.